These 26 T cell receptor beta chains were all obtained from the same sample, sequenced in a study of tissue T cells after allogeneic stem cell transplantation. Using immunoSEQ multiplex PCR, the repertoire was profiled, and TCRdb retains in-frame clones only, with some absent. The profile shows some 48,000 clones, approximately 70% of them singletons. Sequenced: sorted cells pooled from one or two spleens. The receptors originated from a pool of C57BL/6 mice in good health.

In regard to this clone: Here the gene names and germline are mouse. Read data end 1 residue before the CDR3 end; the end is taken from the germline J gene. This chain links TRBV1 with TRBJ2-1, with 10 bases lining up with TRBD1. The germline gives CDR1 NSQYPW, CDR2 LRSPGD (reference sequence). The CDR3 is made up of 14 amino acids. With V trimmed by 4 bases and J by 6 bases, 3 bases remained unmatched. The chain's CDR3 is CTCSGRDRGAEQFF. The part of the CDR3 DNA that was read is TGCACCTGCAGTGGCCGGGACAGGGGTGCTGAGCAGTTC. Filled out from reference TRBV1 and TRBJ2-1, the complete variable domain reads VTLLEQNPRWRLVPRGQAVNLRCILKNSQYPWMSWYQQDLQKQLQWLFTLRSPGDKEVKSLPGADYLATRVTDTELRLQVANMSQGRTLYCTCSGRDRGAEQFFGPGTRLTVL.

Comments on this clone: Mouse germline and gene names are used. From the germline J gene comes the end of the CDR3, since the read stops 1 residue before it. The rearrangement links TRBV1 to TRBJ1-2; 7 bases fit TRBD1. This CDR3 comprises 13 residues. J lost 4 bases, V lost 4 bases, and 3 bases had no gene match. Germline V gene data show CDR1 as NSQYPW and CDR2 as LRSPGD (reference sequence). This CDR3 is CTCSGQGGSDYTF. The covered CDR3 bases are TGCACCTGCAGTGGACAGGGAGGCTCCGACTACACC.

In this sample, this clone turned up a few times. These gene names are mouse names. The read stops 1 residue short of the end of the CDR3; the missing end is completed from the germline J gene. The chain joins TRBV13-2 to TRBJ2-7; possibly TRBD1 for D (5 bases). The V end was cut by 0 bases, the J end by 3 bases, with 10 bases between. The germline V gene has CDR1 NNHNN and CDR2 SYGAGS (reference sequence). This CDR3 is built from 14 residues. The CDR3 sequence is CASGDARAGYEQYF. The CDR3 bases that were read are TGTGCCAGCGGTGATGCCAGGGCCGGCTATGAACAGTAC.

To note about this clone: The gene symbols are mouse symbols. The read ends 1 residue shy of where the CDR3 ends; the end is completed using the germline J gene. The chain links TRBV2 to TRBJ2-4, with a possible D match to TRBD2 (5 bases). This CDR3 has 12 residues. CDR1 is LGHNA, CDR2 YSYQKL, per germline. V was shortened by 4 bases and J by 6 bases, with 8 bases between the two germline ends. Here the CDR3 reads CASSPLGNTLYF. CDR3 bases read: TGTGCCAGCAGCCCTTTGGGGAACACCTTGTAC.

Remarks on this clone: Gene names and germline match the mouse. The read ends 1 residue shy of where the CDR3 ends; the end is completed using the germline J gene. This sequence joins TRBV2 and TRBJ2-4, with D hard to call. Trimming removed 0 bases at V and 3 bases at J, with 10 bases between. CDR1 is LGHNA and CDR2 is YSYQKL in the germline V gene. The CDR3 is 15 residues long. This CDR3 is CASSQEGWAQNTLYF. CDR3 bases read: TGTGCCAGCAGCCAAGAGGGTTGGGCCCAAAACACCTTGTAC. Drawing the rest from reference TRBV2 and TRBJ2-4, the complete variable domain is DPKIIQKPKYLVAVTGSEKILICEQYLGHNAMYWYRQSAKKPLEFMFSYSYQKLMDNQTASSRFQPQSSKKNHLDLQITALKPDDSATYFCASSQEGWAQNTLYFGAGTRLSVL.

A remark on this clone: At one end the junction does not follow the germline gene, possibly because of a read error. Genes and germline come from the mouse. The read finishes 1 residue shy of the CDR3 end, and the germline J gene is used to complete it. The sample has other DNA sequences that encode this CDR3 too. V is TRBV29 and J is TRBJ2-3; D is ambiguous. The CDR3 is 14 residues long. Germline CDR1 and CDR2: MSHET and SYDVDS. CDR3 DNA, as far as it was read: TGTGCTAGCAGTTTATATGCTAGTGCGGAAACGCTGTAT. This codes for CASSLYASAETLY. The CDR3, in full, reads CASSLYASAETLYF.

As to this clone: Here the gene names and germline are mouse. The CDR3 is cut off 1 residue early in the read; its end comes from the germline J gene. This chain links TRBV31 with TRBJ1-1; D is undetermined. V lost 8 bases, J lost 0 bases, and 7 bases lay in between. CDR3 length: 11 amino acids. Germline lookup yields CDR1 GKSSPN and CDR2 SITVG. The CDR3 spells CAPGSNTEVFF. The sequenced CDR3 bases are TGTGCCCCGGGATCAAACACAGAAGTCTTC.

In its sample, this clone was seen a few times. The genes and germline here are from mouse. The observed sequence ends 1 residue before the CDR3 terminus, with the missing tail filled in from the germline J gene. The chain has TRBV20 and TRBJ1-5, with D possibly TRBD1 on 5 matching bases. The CDR3 consists of 12 residues. The germline gives CDR1 GFQATS, CDR2 STVNSAI. V was trimmed by 2 bases and J by 3 bases, leaving 5 bases between them. The CDR3 spells CGARQGNQAPLF. Incomplete CDR3 DNA: TGTGGTGCTAGGCAGGGCAACCAGGCTCCGCTT.

With regard to this clone: Gene and germline names: mouse. Read sequence stops 1 residue before the CDR3 end, and the germline J gene provides the missing end. The chain couples TRBV13-3 to TRBJ2-3; D tentatively reads TRBD1 or TRBD2 (5 bases each). The CDR3 runs 15 residues. V dropped 1 base and J dropped 0 bases, with 9 bases sitting between them. Germline loops: CDR1 NNHDY, CDR2 SYVADS. Partial CDR3 DNA: TGTGCCAGCAGTGATCGGGGGTCTAGTGCAGAAACGCTGTAT. Translated: CASSDRGSSAETLY. The whole CDR3 protein reads CASSDRGSSAETLYF.

This clone was observed a few times. All gene names here are mouse names. Partial CDR3 DNA: TGTGCTAGCAGTCCCGGGACAAATGGAAATACGCTCTAT. It translates to CASSPGTNGNTLY. The complete CDR3 reads CASSPGTNGNTLYF. The V and J genes are TRBV29 and TRBJ1-3; D might be TRBD1 (6 bases). The sequenced fragment ends 1 residue before the CDR3 boundary, so the rest is inferred from the germline J gene. The CDR3 has 14 amino acids. Germline V gives CDR1 MSHET, CDR2 SYDVDS. Trimming removed 5 bases from V and 3 bases from J, with 11 bases in between.

This clone showed up just once. Gene names and germline match the mouse. The sequence runs out 1 residue before the end of the CDR3; the remainder is reconstructed from the germline J gene. The chain links TRBV16 to TRBJ1-4; D is unclear. From germline, CDR1 is SGHSA and CDR2 FRNQAP. Trimming pared 5 bases from V and 5 bases from J, leaving 6 bases between. CDR3 size: 12 residues. CDR3 region: CASSPGNERLFF. The CDR3 DNA, read in part, is TGTGCAAGCAGCCCCGGAAACGAAAGATTATTT.

Of note for this clone: Mouse names are used for the genes. Partial CDR3 DNA: TGTGCCAGCAGTGATGACAGAGCAAACACAGAAGTCTTC. Translating gives CASSDDRANTEVF. The whole CDR3 protein is CASSDDRANTEVFF. The chain carries TRBV13-1 and TRBJ1-1; D is unclear. The read halts 1 residue ahead of the CDR3 end, with the missing end drawn from the germline J gene. Trimming shortened V by 0 bases and J by 0 bases, and 6 bases separated the two germline ends. The CDR3 covers 14 residues. The germline V gene encodes CDR1 NSHNY and CDR2 SYGAGN.

This clone was seen more than once but under ten times. Mouse names are used for the genes. CDR3 bases read: TGTGCCAGCTCTCGACTGGGGGCGTATGCTGAGCAGTTC. Translating gives CASSRLGAYAEQF. The entire CDR3 protein is CASSRLGAYAEQFF. V usage is TRBV12-1 and J usage is TRBJ2-1, with TRBD2 identical over 9 bases. The read halts 1 residue ahead of the CDR3 end, with the missing end drawn from the germline J gene. The CDR3 is made up of 14 amino acids. V lost 2 bases, J lost 4 bases, and 2 bases stayed unmatched. Per the germline V gene, CDR1 is SGHSN and CDR2 is HYEKVE.

About this clone itself: Gene names follow the mouse nomenclature. The CDR3 is cut off 1 residue early in the read; its end comes from the germline J gene. This sequence joins TRBV16 and TRBJ2-1, with 11 positions matching TRBD1. J was trimmed by 5 bases and V by 5 bases; bases with no gene match: 8. Germline V CDR1 and CDR2: SGHSA, FRNQAP. The CDR3 extends over 16 amino acids. This CDR3 reads CASSPRDRGWDAEQFF. CDR3 DNA (partial): TGTGCAAGCAGCCCTCGGGACAGGGGGTGGGATGCTGAGCAGTTC.

Turning to this clone: Germline and genes here are mouse. The observed sequence ends 1 residue before the CDR3 terminus, with the missing tail filled in from the germline J gene. Other nucleotide sequences from this sample produce the same CDR3. The chain has TRBV3 and TRBJ2-2; D is perhaps TRBD1 (6 bases). Germline-derived CDR1 and CDR2 are SNHLY and FYNGKV (reference sequence). V lost 3 bases, J lost 1 base, and 6 bases lay in between. The CDR3 is made up of 14 amino acids. CDR3: CASSLDRNTGQLYF. The covered CDR3 bases are TGTGCCAGCAGCTTGGACAGAAACACCGGGCAGCTCTAC.

About this clone itself: Gene names refer to mouse genes. The CDR3 end is not reached by the read, which stops 1 residue before it; the germline J gene fills it in. The rearrangement uses TRBV13-2 and TRBJ2-4, with D tentatively TRBD1 (5 bases). The CDR3 is made up of 14 amino acids. Germline V gives CDR1 NNHNN, CDR2 SYGAGS (reference sequence). V dropped 1 base and J dropped 3 bases, with 9 bases sitting between them. The sequenced CDR3 bases are TGTGCCAGCGGTGATCAGGGTGGGCAAAACACCTTGTAC. It is translated as CASGDQGGQNTLY. The CDR3, in full, reads CASGDQGGQNTLYF.

As to this clone: Here the gene names and germline are mouse. The CDR3 end falls 1 residue outside the read, so it is completed with the germline J gene. The sample contains more than one DNA sequence encoding this CDR3. The chain links TRBV1 to TRBJ1-4; D gene ambiguous. Germline loops: CDR1 NSQYPW, CDR2 LRSPGD (reference sequence). The CDR3 extends over 12 amino acids. With 3 bases removed from V and 5 bases from J, the gap between germline ends came to 4 bases. The CDR3 sequence is CTCSATNERLFF. The sequenced part of the CDR3 DNA is TGCACCTGCAGTGCCACTAACGAAAGATTATTT.

As for this clone: Gene names and germline match the mouse. The sequenced fragment ends 1 residue before the CDR3 boundary, so the rest is inferred from the germline J gene. The chain is built from TRBV3 and TRBJ2-2, with a weak D call TRBD1 (5 bases). The CDR3 has 14 residues. V shed 3 bases and J shed 1 base, with 6 bases lying between them. Germline CDR1 reads SNHLY; CDR2 reads FYNGKV (reference sequence). The chain's CDR3 is CASSFDRNTGQLYF. CDR3 DNA, as far as it was read: TGTGCCAGCAGCTTCGACAGAAACACCGGGCAGCTCTAC.

About this clone: Genes and germline are mouse. The CDR3 goes on 1 residue after the read ends, and that part is filled in from the germline J gene. The chain is built from TRBV12-2 and TRBJ2-7, with TRBD2 matching over 13 bases. J gave up 9 bases and V 1 base, and 2 bases lay outside the gene matches. This CDR3 contains 13 residues. CDR1 and CDR2 from the germline V gene are SGHLS and HYDKME. CDR3 sequence: CASSLGLGGIQYF. The CDR3 bases that were read are TGTGCCAGCTCTCTGGGACTGGGGGGGATACAGTAC.

About this clone itself: Gene and germline names: mouse. The read falls 1 residue short of the CDR3 end, and the missing part is taken from the germline J gene. The chain combines TRBV14 with TRBJ2-1; no firm D call. Trimming removed 5 bases at V and 1 base at J, with 4 bases between. Germline-derived CDR1 and CDR2 are SGHDT and FRDEAV. The CDR3 extends over 12 amino acids. The sequenced CDR3 bases are TGTGCCAGCAGACAAAACTATGCTGAGCAGTTC. Its protein product is CASRQNYAEQF. The complete CDR3 sequence is CASRQNYAEQFF.

A remark on this clone: Gene names follow the mouse nomenclature. The read finishes 1 residue shy of the CDR3 end, and the germline J gene is used to complete it. Other DNA sequences from this sample encode an identical CDR3 as well. This rearrangement joins TRBV13-3 to TRBJ2-5; D is possibly TRBD2 (5 bases). Trimming removed 1 base at V and 6 bases at J, with 6 bases between. Germline assignment: CDR1 NNHDY and CDR2 SYVADS. This CDR3 spans 12 amino acids. The CDR3 loop is CASSDTGDTQYF. The sequenced part of the CDR3 DNA is TGTGCCAGCAGTGATACTGGCGACACCCAGTAC.

As regards this clone: Gene names and germline refer to mouse. The missing CDR3 end, 1 residue past where the read stops, is filled in from the germline J gene. The rearrangement joins TRBV19 to TRBJ1-4; D possibly corresponds to TRBD1 (5 bases). CDR3 length: 13 amino acids. Germline assignment: CDR1 FNHDT and CDR2 SITEND (reference sequence). The ends were cut back, 6 bases at V and 0 bases at J, with 6 bases in the middle. CDR3 sequence: CASKTVSNERLFF. The CDR3 bases that were read are TGTGCCAGCAAGACAGTTTCCAACGAAAGATTATTT.

With regard to this clone: Gene names are mouse gene names. The read finishes 1 residue shy of the CDR3 end, and the germline J gene is used to complete it. The rearrangement uses TRBV12-1 and TRBJ2-5, with D perhaps assigned TRBD1 or TRBD2 (5 bases each). V was clipped by 0 bases and J by 2 bases, with 8 bases between them. This CDR3 has 14 residues. The V gene's germline CDR1 is SGHSN and CDR2 HYEKVE. The CDR3 bases that were read are TGTGCCAGCTCTCTCGTCGGGGCCCAAGACACCCAGTAC. It is translated as CASSLVGAQDTQY. The full CDR3 is CASSLVGAQDTQYF.

On this clone: Mouse names are used for the genes. The CDR3 is cut off 1 residue early in the read; its end comes from the germline J gene. The chain joins TRBV15 to TRBJ1-2; TRBD1 might be the D (6 bases). The germline CDR1 and CDR2 sequences are SGHND and FRSKSL. The ends were cut back, 1 base at V and 0 bases at J, with 9 bases in the middle. The CDR3 covers 15 residues. The CDR3 sequence is CASSLEGQANSDYTF. The sequenced part of the CDR3 DNA is TGTGCCAGCAGTTTAGAGGGACAAGCAAACTCCGACTACACC.

With regard to this clone: Gene and germline names: mouse. The CDR3 is cut off 1 residue early in the read; its end comes from the germline J gene. The chain joins TRBV2 to TRBJ2-4; 11 nucleotides match TRBD2. There are 14 residues in the CDR3. The V gene end was trimmed by 4 bases and the J gene end by 5 bases; junction bases not matched to a gene: 2. Germline V gene data show CDR1 as LGHNA and CDR2 as YSYQKL. The covered CDR3 bases are TGTGCCAGCAGCCGCGACTGGGGGGGAAACACCTTGTAC. Protein product: CASSRDWGGNTLY. The full CDR3 sequence reads CASSRDWGGNTLYF.

Remarks on this clone: Mouse names are used for the genes. CDR3 bases read: TGTGCCAGCAGCCCAGGGAAGGCAGAAACGCTGTAT. This translates into CASSPGKAETLY. The entire CDR3 sequence reads CASSPGKAETLYF. The rearrangement uses TRBV2 and TRBJ2-3; a possible D gene is TRBD1 (5 bases). Coverage ceases 1 residue before the CDR3 finishes, and the germline J gene fills in the end. Deletions cut 4 bases from V and 3 bases from J, with 8 bases between. Germline CDR1 and CDR2: LGHNA and YSYQKL. This CDR3 is built from 13 residues.